The entry below gives a single TCR beta chain sequence along with its context. Its antigen is undetermined. Time point here: baseline, week 1 (first vaccination visit). The treatment is: pre-vaccination baseline after standard-of-care therapy. Every donor had a new WHO grade 3 or 4 astrocytoma that was IDH1-mutant, with loss of nuclear ATRX. The data are from a study of a mutant IDH1 vaccine in newly diagnosed glioma. Study in general: Among treated patients, roughly 60% were male and roughly 40% female, and mean age was approximately 43 years. Beforehand, treatment had been radiotherapy, temozolomide, or both; the majority received both.

Some clones are missing from TCRdb's copy, which holds only in-frame ones; the method was immunoSEQ multiplex PCR. Of 92,000 or so clones listed, over 75% are singletons. Study-wide findings and caveats: Vaccine-induced immune responses occurred in 93.3% of patients.

The CDR3 extends over 15 amino acids. The germline V gene encodes CDR1 MGHRA and CDR2 YSYEKL. The junction had 6 bases not matched to a gene; V was cut back by 4 bases and J by 2 bases. This receptor was identified in a man aged 35-49 years with glioma. Some clones in this sample may be carry-over from other donors' samples. J is TRBJ2-7 and V is TRBV4-1; 9 bases map to TRBD1. The material was PBMCs, obtained from a glioma patient treated with radiotherapy, temozolomide or both. The CDR3 bases are TGCGCCAGCAGCCTGGGGACAGGGAGTCCCTACGAGCAGTACTTC. Encoded protein: CASSLGTGSPYEQYF.